The 15 T cell receptor beta chains listed next were all sequenced from one sample in a study of T cell responses to AZD1222 COVID-19 vaccine (dated by TCRdb to the early 2020s). Libraries were built with the immunoSEQ multiplex PCR assay. The clones in this table, taken by TCRdb from immuneACCESS, are in-frame only. Not every clone is retained; where verified, under half of the shortfall comes from an unresolved V gene, and the cause of the rest is unknown. The sample yields about 140,000 clones; over 85% were counted once. Of the sample, 5.5% is held by the ten largest clones. Taken with the paper, the label for time point translates to: baseline before first vaccination. Specimen: peripheral blood, collected on day 0 of AZD1222 vaccination. Receptor source: an adult in good health.

This clone appeared a single time. The chain joins TRBV5-4 to TRBJ2-1, with TRBD2 identical over 8 bases. The V segment lost 4 bases and the J segment 8 bases; nucleotides outside the gene matches: 14. Germline CDR1 SGHNT, CDR2 YYREEE (reference sequence). The length of the CDR3 is 16 residues. In nucleotides, the CDR3 is TGTGCCAGCAGCCTACCCCCGGGAGGGGTCGACGATGAGCAGTTCTTC. This encodes CASSLPPGGVDDEQFF.

The chain employs TRBV27 and TRBJ1-1; 9 bases align to TRBD1. CDR3 length: 15 amino acids. Germline V gives CDR1 MNHEY, CDR2 SMNVEV (reference sequence). Losses at the gene ends were 9 bases for V and 2 bases for J; bases not matched to a gene: 10. CDR3 bases: TGTGCCAGAGAAAAACAGGGGGCTTCCAACACTGAAGCTTTCTTT. It specifies CAREKQGASNTEAFF.

The V call is TRBV5-1, the J call TRBJ2-1; D remains unclear. The CDR3 runs to 15 residues. V was clipped by 4 bases and J by 0 bases, with 11 bases between them. Per germline, CDR1 SGHRS and CDR2 YFSETQ. CDR3 nucleotide sequence: TGCGCCAGCAGCGAAGCGTTTAGCTCCTACAATGAGCAGTTCTTC. As protein: CASSEAFSSYNEQFF.

The chain joins TRBV20-1 to TRBJ2-7, with 14 bases fitting TRBD2. This CDR3 spans 15 amino acids. From germline, CDR1 is DFQATT and CDR2 SNEGSKA (reference sequence). Trimming removed 3 bases from V and 4 bases from J; junction bases left unmatched: 5. CDR3 region: CSASRRLAGGYEQYF. In nucleotides, the CDR3 is TGCAGTGCTAGTAGGAGACTAGCGGGAGGGTACGAGCAGTACTTC.

The rearrangement links TRBV5-1 to TRBJ2-1, with D unclear. The V gene lost 2 bases and the J gene lost 2 bases, with 11 bases spanning the gap. This CDR3 is 15 amino acids long. Germline loops: CDR1 SGHRS, CDR2 YFSETQ. The CDR3 spells CASSFAGSPYNEQFF. CDR3 DNA: TGCGCCAGCAGCTTCGCTGGGTCACCCTACAATGAGCAGTTCTTC.

The chain employs TRBV5-1 and TRBJ2-3; 11 bases line up with TRBD2. V dropped 2 bases and J dropped 7; count of bases not matched to a gene: 9. Per the germline V gene, CDR1 is SGHRS and CDR2 is YFSETQ. This CDR3 has 16 amino acids. The CDR3 DNA is TGCGCCAGCAGCTTATACGGGACTAGCGGAATATATACGCAGTATTTT. This translates into CASSLYGTSGIYTQYF.

The V gene is TRBV4-1, the J gene TRBJ1-3; D is unclear. The CDR3 length is 20 residues. CDR1 and CDR2 from the germline V gene are MGHRA and YSYEKL. V was shortened by 2 bases and J by 0 bases, with 23 bases between the two germline ends. The CDR3 DNA is TGCGCCAGCAGCCAAAAGGCTACGGGCGGCACTGACGCCTCTGGAAACACCATATATTTT. This sequence encodes CASSQKATGGTDASGNTIYF.

The table lists this clone with a count of one. The chain carries TRBV15 and TRBJ1-3; TRBD1 matches 8 bases. This CDR3 has 15 residues. Germline CDR1 and CDR2: LNHNV and YYDKDF (reference sequence). V lost 4 bases, J lost 0 bases, and 2 bases stayed unmatched. The CDR3 DNA reads as TGTGCCACCAGCAAAGACAGGGGCTCTGGAAACACCATATATTTT. This codes for CATSKDRGSGNTIYF.

The chain uses TRBV19 and TRBJ2-7; tentatively, D is TRBD1 or TRBD2 (5 bases each). From germline, CDR1 is LNHDA and CDR2 SQIVND (reference sequence). V lost 7 bases, J lost 6 bases, and 22 bases lay in between. The CDR3 is 15 amino acids. The CDR3, as DNA: TGTGCCAGTACCAATCCATTCGGGGCCAAGGTCGAGCAGTACTTC. It specifies CASTNPFGAKVEQYF.

V and J are TRBV4-1 and TRBJ2-1, with TRBD2 matching 8 bases. Germline CDR1 reads MGHRA; CDR2 reads YSYEKL. V trimming: 3 bases; J trimming: 2 bases; junction bases outside the gene matches: 3. This CDR3 has 15 amino acids. The CDR3: CASSQGLETYNEQFF. The CDR3 DNA follows: TGCGCCAGCAGCCAGGGACTAGAGACCTACAATGAGCAGTTCTTC.

V usage is TRBV4-3 and J usage is TRBJ2-3; D is ambiguous. This CDR3 spans 15 amino acids. Trimming removed 0 bases from V and 0 bases from J, with 7 bases in between. CDR1 and CDR2 from the germline V gene are LGHNA and YSLEER. The CDR3 loop reads CASSQDQSSTDTQYF. The CDR3 coding sequence is TGCGCCAGCAGCCAAGATCAGAGTAGCACAGATACGCAGTATTTT.

This rearrangement joins TRBV28 to TRBJ1-5; TRBD1 might be the D (6 bases). The germline V gene encodes CDR1 MDHEN and CDR2 SYDVKM. This CDR3 comprises 17 residues. V dropped 5 bases and J dropped 6 bases, with 23 bases sitting between them. As DNA, the CDR3 is TGTGCCAGCAGTCCCCCAGGGGTAGGAAAGACAAGTCAGCCCCAGCATTTT. Translating gives CASSPPGVGKTSQPQHF. Supplemented by reference TRBV28 and TRBJ1-5, the full variable domain reads DVKVTQSSRYLVKRTGEKVFLECVQDMDHENMFWYRQDPGLGLRLIYFSYDVKMKEKGDIPEGYSVSREKKERFSLILESASTNQTSMYLCASSPPGVGKTSQPQHFGDGTRLSIL.

V gene TRBV5-1 combines with J gene TRBJ2-1; 15 positions match TRBD2. V lost 4 bases, J lost 9 bases, and 14 bases stayed unmatched. Germline V gene lookup returns CDR1 SGHRS and CDR2 YFSETQ. This CDR3 has 18 amino acids. CDR3 region: CASSRGLAGGPGDSEQFF. Written as DNA, the CDR3 is TGCGCCAGCAGCCGAGGACTAGCGGGAGGGCCCGGTGATAGTGAGCAGTTCTTC.

The count of this clone is one. J is TRBJ2-3 and V is TRBV7-3; D not certain. This CDR3 is built from 13 residues. Germline V gene data show CDR1 as SGHTA and CDR2 as FQGTGA. Trimming removed 3 bases at V and 4 bases at J, with 8 bases between. CDR3: CASSLGIADTQYF. CDR3 in DNA: TGTGCCAGCAGCTTGGGGATAGCAGATACGCAGTATTTT. The full variable domain, in which reference TRBV7-3 and TRBJ2-3 provide the parts outside the CDR3, is GAGVSQTPSNKVTEKGKYVELRCDPISGHTALYWYRQSLGQGPEFLIYFQGTGAADDSGLPNDRFFAVRPEGSVSTLKIQRTERGDSAVYLCASSLGIADTQYFGPGTRLTVL.

The chain uses TRBV3-1 (or the pseudogene TRBV3-2) and TRBJ1-3; TRBD1 is a possible D gene (5 bases). V lost 1 base to trimming and J lost 2 bases, with 6 bases between them. This CDR3 region has 14 residues. The germline CDR1 and CDR2 sequences are LGHDT and YNNKEL (reference sequence). The DNA for the CDR3 is TGTGCCAGCAGCCAAGGGGGGGCTGGAAACACCATATATTTT. Its protein is CASSQGGAGNTIYF.